This T cell receptor beta chain was captured in a study of T cell changes during pregnancy in multiple sclerosis. Only in-frame clones appear in the TCRdb table, and some are missing; sequencing was by immunoSEQ multiplex PCR. Of about 20,000 clones in the sample, roughly 90% were seen once. This CDR3 comprises 14 residues. The V gene's germline CDR1 is MRHNA and CDR2 SNTAGT. Between the trimmed V and J ends, which lost 3 bases and 6 bases, there was a span of 13 bases. The sequence derives from a female donor in good health, enrolled as a control in a pregnancy study. This chain joins TRBV6-4 and TRBJ2-3, with TRBD2 as a possible D gene (6 bases). The material sequenced was CD8+ T cells from peripheral blood mononuclear cells, taken in the third trimester of pregnancy. The CDR3 DNA reads as TGTGCCAGCAGTGAGGGGACTGGTGGGGATACGCAGTATTTT. Translating gives CASSEGTGGDTQYF.